The 26 T cell receptor beta chains below come from one sample, sequenced in a study of blood T cell repertoires in COVID-19. Here immunoSEQ multiplex PCR was the method, and the copy in TCRdb shows in-frame clones only, minus some. The table records around 250,000 clones, 80% to 90% of them present only once. Sequencing input: peripheral blood. These receptors were collected from a young woman with active or convalescent COVID-19.

V is TRBV13 and J is TRBJ2-1; tentative D call: TRBD2 (6 bases). The CDR3 has 18 amino acids. V lost 0 bases and J 3 bases, leaving 18 bases between the germline ends. CDR1 is PRHDT and CDR2 is FYEKMQ in the germline V gene (reference sequence). CDR3 region: CASSLGLNRLANYNEQFF. CDR3 coding DNA: TGTGCCAGCAGCTTAGGCCTAAATCGGCTAGCGAACTACAATGAGCAGTTCTTC.

The chain links TRBV19 to TRBJ1-4; 7 nucleotides line up with TRBD1. Germline V gene sequence: CDR1 LNHDA, CDR2 SQIVND (reference sequence). This CDR3 comprises 14 residues. This chain's CDR3 is CATKPDRWNEKLFF. DNA for the CDR3: TGTGCTACTAAACCGGACAGGTGGAATGAAAAACTGTTTTTT.

The chain links TRBV5-4 to TRBJ2-1, with D possibly TRBD2 on 6 matching bases. In germline, CDR1 is SGHNT, CDR2 YYREEE (reference sequence). This CDR3 has 15 residues. The V end lost 4 bases, the J end lost 0 bases, and 11 bases lay between the germline ends. The CDR3 spells CASSRDSTSYNEQFF. The CDR3 region has the DNA TGTGCCAGCAGCCGGGACTCAACCTCCTACAATGAGCAGTTCTTC.

The V call is TRBV7-9, the J call TRBJ2-3, with TRBD2 matching over 7 bases. Germline CDR1 reads SEHNR; CDR2 reads FQNEAQ (reference sequence). The CDR3 is 11 amino acids. In nucleotides, the CDR3 is TGTTCGGGGGGACTCACAGATACGCAGTATTTT. Translated, it gives CSGGLTDTQYF.

The table lists this clone with a few counts. The chain combines TRBV21-1 with TRBJ1-5; the table assigns TRBD1, which was not confirmed against the DNA. TRBV21-1 is recorded as a pseudogene. CDR3 length: 15 residues. CDR3 residues: CASSKENRRTGGEDF. Written as DNA, the CDR3 is TGTGCCAGCAGCAAAGAAAACCGTCGGACAGGGGGCGAGGATTTT.

The V gene is TRBV29-1, the J gene TRBJ1-6; tentatively, D is TRBD1 (5 bases). Trimming shortened V by 5 bases and J by 10 bases, and 15 bases separated the two germline ends. Germline lookup yields CDR1 SQVTM and CDR2 ANQGSEA. This CDR3 is built from 13 residues. The CDR3 region has the DNA TGCAGCGTTCAGGGTAACGATCGATCACCCCTCCACTTT. Residues: CSVQGNDRSPLHF.

This chain uses TRBV28 with TRBJ2-1; 7 bases are a match to TRBD1. Germline assignment: CDR1 MDHEN and CDR2 SYDVKM. The CDR3 runs 17 residues. Trimming at V came to 5 bases and at J to 0 bases, leaving 10 bases not matched to a gene. The CDR3 DNA is TGTGCCAGCAGTCCATCTCCGGGACAGCGCTCCTACAATGAGCAGTTCTTC. Its translation is CASSPSPGQRSYNEQFF.

V gene TRBV6-1 combines with J gene TRBJ2-2; tentatively, D is TRBD1 (6 bases). Trimming pared 3 bases from V and 3 bases from J, leaving 14 bases between. Germline CDR1 reads MNHNS; CDR2 reads SASEGT. The length of the CDR3 is 16 residues. The CDR3 loop is CASSDPPGHHTGELFF. In nucleotides, the CDR3 is TGTGCCAGCAGTGATCCCCCGGGACATCACACCGGGGAGCTGTTTTTT.

The rearrangement links TRBV7-9 to TRBJ2-7; D call uncertain. The CDR3 spans 14 residues. Germline V gene sequence: CDR1 SEHNR, CDR2 FQNEAQ (reference sequence). Between the trimmed V and J ends, which lost 1 base and 2 bases, there was a span of 9 bases. CDR3 nucleotide sequence: TGTGCCAGCAGCTTAGTAGTTTTCCCCTACGAGCAGTACTTC. Residues: CASSLVVFPYEQYF.

The rearrangement uses TRBV5-4 and TRBJ1-2; D gene unclear. The CDR3 is 14 residues long. V was shortened by 7 bases and J by 6 bases, with 19 bases between the two germline ends. The germline CDR1 and CDR2 sequences are SGHNT and YYREEE (reference sequence). CDR3 sequence: CASANPTGGHGYTF. The CDR3 DNA follows: TGTGCCAGCGCTAACCCCACGGGAGGCCATGGCTACACCTTC.

The V and J genes are TRBV7-4 and TRBJ1-2, with unresolved D. Trimming removed 5 bases at V and 0 bases at J, with 22 bases between. CDR3 size: 18 residues. The germline gives CDR1 SGHVT, CDR2 SQSDAQ. CDR3 sequence reads: CASSVREPTVSSNYGYTF. The CDR3 DNA reads as TGTGCCAGCAGCGTGCGCGAACCTACAGTGAGCTCTAACTATGGCTACACCTTC.

This sequence joins TRBV19 and TRBJ1-5, with TRBD1 identical over 7 bases. CDR1 and CDR2 (germline): LNHDA, SQIVND (reference sequence). This CDR3 spans 15 amino acids. J was trimmed by 6 bases and V by 1 base; bases with no gene match: 6. The CDR3 loop is CASSIVGTVSQPQHF. The CDR3 nucleotides read TGTGCCAGTAGTATAGTAGGGACAGTTAGTCAGCCCCAGCATTTT.

This clone was counted once. This chain uses TRBV6-2 or TRBV6-3 with TRBJ2-7; D might be TRBD1 (6 bases). V was clipped by 2 bases and J by 6 bases, with 20 bases between them. CDR1 and CDR2 (germline): MNHEY, SVGEGT. The CDR3 spans 16 residues. The CDR3 DNA follows: TGTGCCAGCAGTTACCTCCCCGGGACATCGTTCCGCGAGCAGTACTTC. This sequence encodes CASSYLPGTSFREQYF.

The V gene is TRBV2, the J gene TRBJ1-4; TRBD1 is a possible D gene (6 bases). This CDR3 is 14 amino acids long. The germline V gene encodes CDR1 SNHLY and CDR2 FYNNEI. Trimming left V 8 bases short and J 8 bases short, with 18 bases between. CDR3: CASQQGKGYEKLFF. DNA of the CDR3: TGTGCCAGCCAACAGGGTAAAGGCTACGAAAAACTGTTTTTT.

The chain employs TRBV27 and TRBJ1-6; D remains ambiguous. The germline V and J ends were trimmed by 6 bases and 6 bases, with 6 bases remaining between them. Germline V lookup: CDR1 MNHEY, CDR2 SMNVEV (reference sequence). The CDR3 contains 12 residues. CDR3 DNA: TGTGCCAGCAGCCTACCTAATTCACCCCTCCACTTT. It translates to CASSLPNSPLHF.

This chain links TRBV7-8 with TRBJ2-7; D ambiguous. Trimming pared 2 bases from V and 1 base from J, leaving 9 bases between. This CDR3 has 14 residues. Germline lookup yields CDR1 SGHVS and CDR2 FQNEAQ. DNA for the CDR3: TGTGCCAGCAGCTTATCCGTTACTTCCTACGAGCAGTACTTC. Translation: CASSLSVTSYEQYF. The whole variable domain, remainder taken from reference TRBV7-8 and TRBJ2-7, is GAGVSQSPRYKVAKRGQDVALRCDPISGHVSLFWYQQALGQGPEFLTYFQNEAQLDKSGLPSDRFFAERPEGSVSTLKIQRTQQEDSAVYLCASSLSVTSYEQYFGPGTRLTVT.

The count of this clone is one. The CDR3 nucleotides read TGCGCCAGCCTATACAGGGGAGTAAATGAAAAACTGTTTTTT. Its translation: CASLYRGVNEKLFF. The chain joins TRBV10-2 to TRBJ1-4; the match to TRBD1 covers 7 bases. Germline V CDR1 and CDR2: WSHSY, SAAADI. The CDR3 consists of 14 residues. With V trimmed by 8 bases and J by 5 bases, 8 bases remained unmatched.

This clone is a singleton in its sample. The rearrangement links TRBV28 to TRBJ2-1; the D gene is possibly TRBD2 (6 bases). V was trimmed by 5 bases and J by 6 bases, leaving 26 bases between them. Per germline, CDR1 MDHEN and CDR2 SYDVKM. This CDR3 has 18 residues. The CDR3 spells CASSAAGWGSQIANEQFF. The DNA of the CDR3 is TGTGCCAGCAGTGCGGCGGGGTGGGGCTCACAGATCGCCAATGAGCAGTTCTTC.

The chain recombines TRBV9 with TRBJ1-2; weak D call: TRBD1 (6 bases). V was shortened by 7 bases and J by 0 bases, with 13 bases between the two germline ends. Per germline, CDR1 SGDLS and CDR2 YYNGEE. This CDR3 is built from 14 residues. CDR3 bases: TGTGCCAGCGGGGGCACCAGCTCTAACTATGGCTACACCTTC. This sequence encodes CASGGTSSNYGYTF.

This clone was counted between two and nine times. V usage is TRBV5-6 and J usage is TRBJ2-7; possibly TRBD2 for D (7 bases). V dropped 0 bases and J dropped 4 bases, with 14 bases sitting between them. The CDR3 covers 15 residues. Germline V gene lookup returns CDR1 SGHDT and CDR2 YYEEEE. The CDR3 loop reads CASSLAQGTTYEQYF. CDR3 DNA: TGTGCCAGCAGCTTGGCCCAGGGGACTACATACGAGCAGTACTTC.

The chain carries TRBV20-1 and TRBJ2-7, with 8 bases that match TRBD2. The CDR3 length is 13 residues. V was clipped by 3 bases and J by 3 bases; unmatched bases: 4. Germline loops: CDR1 DFQATT, CDR2 SNEGSKA (reference sequence). CDR3 protein: CSASGGGIYEQYF. The CDR3 DNA is TGCAGTGCTAGTGGCGGGGGGATCTACGAGCAGTACTTC.

This chain links TRBV7-6 with TRBJ2-7; D gene ambiguous. Germline lookup yields CDR1 SGHVS and CDR2 FNYEAQ. This CDR3 spans 13 amino acids. Trimming took off 4 bases at V and 3 bases at J, with 10 bases between the two ends. CDR3 sequence: CASSSNPGYEQYF. CDR3 DNA sequence: TGTGCCAGCAGCTCAAACCCGGGCTACGAGCAGTACTTC.

The chain is built from TRBV18 and TRBJ2-7, with 10 positions matching TRBD1. The CDR3 runs 13 residues. With V trimmed by 4 bases and J by 3 bases, 0 bases remained unmatched. Germline V gives CDR1 KGHSH, CDR2 LQKENI. CDR3 loop: CASSRDRGYEQYF. The CDR3 DNA is TGTGCCAGCTCACGGGACAGGGGCTACGAGCAGTACTTC. The full variable domain, with the rest looked up from reference TRBV18 and TRBJ2-7, is NAGVMQNPRHLVRRRGQEARLRCSPMKGHSHVYWYRQLPEEGLKFMVYLQKENIIDESGMPKERFSAEFPKEGPSILRIQQVVRGDSAAYFCASSRDRGYEQYFGPGTRLTVT.

V gene TRBV5-1 combines with J gene TRBJ2-6; TRBD1 agrees at 9 bases. The CDR3 is 18 amino acids. The trim removed 2 bases at V and 2 bases at J, leaving 8 bases unmatched. Germline V CDR1 and CDR2: SGHRS, YFSETQ. CDR3 sequence: CASSFATGGGTGANVLTF. CDR3 in DNA: TGCGCCAGCAGCTTTGCTACAGGGGGCGGGACTGGGGCCAACGTCCTGACTTTC.

This clone was picked up a small number of times. The chain uses TRBV7-8 and TRBJ2-7; D not resolved. CDR1 and CDR2 (germline): SGHVS, FQNEAQ. Deletions cut 1 base from V and 0 bases from J, with 19 bases between. This CDR3 contains 18 residues. The CDR3 region has the DNA TGTGCCAGCAGCTTAGGTCACGCCCGGAGATCCTCCTCCTACGAGCAGTACTTC. Residues: CASSLGHARRSSSYEQYF.

The chain uses TRBV7-2 and TRBJ2-5; TRBD2 agrees at 7 bases. The CDR3 consists of 15 residues. The V gene's germline CDR1 is SGHTA and CDR2 FQGNSA. Trimming took 0 bases from V and 5 from J; bases not matched to a gene: 6. The CDR3 DNA is TGTGCCAGCAGCTTAGCAGGATCCGGGGGGGAGACCCAGTACTTC. Protein product: CASSLAGSGGETQYF.